The 11 T cell receptor beta chains presented below share a single source sample, sequenced in a study of cytomegalovirus exposure and HLA in healthy donors. Sequencing used immunoSEQ multiplex PCR; TCRdb keeps in-frame clones, though not all of them. Of 150,000 to 200,000 clones detected, roughly 89% appear once; the ten largest clones hold 4% to 4.5%. Sequences were obtained from PBMCs. The receptors here all came from a man aged 18 to 30 in good health and CMV-seropositive.

The chain uses TRBV9 and TRBJ2-1; TRBD1 agrees at 7 bases. The CDR3 has 15 amino acids. Germline V lookup: CDR1 SGDLS, CDR2 YYNGEE. The trim removed 4 bases at V and 8 bases at J, leaving 12 bases unmatched. The CDR3 DNA reads TGTGCCAGCAGCCCCCGACAGGGAAATATCGATGAGCAGTTCTTC. Translating it yields CASSPRQGNIDEQFF.

The chain uses TRBV7-2 and TRBJ2-7; the D gene is possibly TRBD1 (5 bases). CDR1 and CDR2 (germline): SGHTA, FQGNSA. V lost 2 bases and J 9 bases, leaving 20 bases between the germline ends. The CDR3 runs to 15 residues. CDR3 amino acids: CASSLKGARINGQYF. CDR3 sequence (DNA): TGTGCCAGCAGCTTAAAAGGGGCCAGGATTAACGGGCAGTACTTC. The full variable domain, rest sourced from reference TRBV7-2 and TRBJ2-7, is GAGVSQSPSNKVTEKGKDVELRCDPISGHTALYWYRQSLGQGLEFLIYFQGNSAPDKSGLPSDRFSAERTGGSVSTLTIQRTQQEDSAVYLCASSLKGARINGQYFGPGTRLTVT.

The rearrangement joins TRBV15 to TRBJ1-4; maybe TRBD1 (6 bases). CDR1 is LNHNV and CDR2 is YYDKDF in the germline V gene (reference sequence). This CDR3 is 15 amino acids long. Trimming left V 0 bases short and J 8 bases short, with 13 bases between. The CDR3 is CATSRDRGGLEKLFF. The CDR3 nucleotides read TGTGCCACCAGCAGAGATCGGGGGGGCTTGGAAAAACTGTTTTTT.

V is TRBV27 and J is TRBJ2-1; D is undetermined. V lost 5 bases and J lost 3, with 5 bases in between. Germline CDR1 MNHEY, CDR2 SMNVEV (reference sequence). CDR3 length: 12 residues. CDR3 loop: CASSPNYNEQFF. In DNA form, the CDR3 reads TGTGCCAGCAGTCCCAACTACAATGAGCAGTTCTTC.

Written as DNA, the CDR3 is TGTGCCAGCAGCCCCATCACGGGTGAAGCCCAGCATTTT. Its translation: CASSPITGEAQHF. The rearrangement links TRBV7-9 to TRBJ1-5; D call uncertain. The CDR3 spans 13 residues. Germline CDR1 and CDR2: SEHNR and FQNEAQ (reference sequence). Trimming stripped 5 bases from V and 11 bases from J, with 16 bases between.

This clone was seen a single time. The rearrangement joins TRBV6-1 to TRBJ2-7; 8 bases match TRBD1. V lost 6 bases to trimming and J lost 3 bases; unmatched junction nucleotides: 4. Germline values: CDR1 MNHNS, CDR2 SASEGT. This CDR3 region has 13 residues. CDR3 in DNA: TGTGCCAGCAGGGGGACAGGTGGCTACGAGCAGTACTTC. This codes for CASRGTGGYEQYF.

The genes are TRBV28 and TRBJ1-5; 7 bases match TRBD1. The CDR3 has 16 residues. The trim removed 4 bases at V and 3 bases at J, leaving 9 bases unmatched. The germline V gene has CDR1 MDHEN and CDR2 SYDVKM. Written as DNA, the CDR3 is TGTGCCAGCAGTTACAGGGGAGCGGGCTTCAATCAGCCCCAGCATTTT. This gives the protein CASSYRGAGFNQPQHF. Looking up the rest from reference TRBV28 and TRBJ1-5 gives the full variable domain: DVKVTQSSRYLVKRTGEKVFLECVQDMDHENMFWYRQDPGLGLRLIYFSYDVKMKEKGDIPEGYSVSREKKERFSLILESASTNQTSMYLCASSYRGAGFNQPQHFGDGTRLSIL.

The genes are TRBV23-1 and TRBJ1-5; perhaps TRBD1 as D (5 bases). TRBV23-1 is an ORF; its function is uncertain. This CDR3 has 13 amino acids. The germline V and J ends were trimmed by 8 bases and 5 bases, with 13 bases remaining between them. CDR3 bases: TGCGCCAGCCCTCGGGGGGAGGATCAGCCCCAGCATTTT. This gives the protein CASPRGEDQPQHF.

This clone came up a few times. J is TRBJ2-2 and V is TRBV18; TRBD1 is a possible D gene (6 bases). CDR3 length: 13 residues. Looked up from germline, CDR1 is KGHSH and CDR2 is LQKENI. V dropped 4 bases and J dropped 7 bases, with 10 bases sitting between them. The chain's CDR3 is CASSQTGIGELFF. The CDR3, as DNA: TGTGCCAGCTCACAGACAGGAATCGGGGAGCTGTTTTTT.

The genes are TRBV1 and TRBJ2-5; TRBD2, the D gene given by the table, was not confirmed from the DNA. TRBV1 is a documented pseudogene. The CDR3 totals 17 residues. CDR3 protein: CTSSQDRRLARKETQYF. The CDR3 bases are TGCACCAGCAGCCAAGATCGGAGACTAGCTCGGAAGGAGACCCAGTACTTC.

This chain links TRBV2 with TRBJ2-7; 7 positions agree with TRBD1. This CDR3 spans 14 amino acids. J lost 6 bases, V lost 3 bases, and 8 bases had no gene match. Germline V gene data show CDR1 as SNHLY and CDR2 as FYNNEI. As DNA, the CDR3 is TGTGCCAGCAGTGAGAGGGGGCGTCGGGTCGAGCAGTACTTC. Its protein is CASSERGRRVEQYF.